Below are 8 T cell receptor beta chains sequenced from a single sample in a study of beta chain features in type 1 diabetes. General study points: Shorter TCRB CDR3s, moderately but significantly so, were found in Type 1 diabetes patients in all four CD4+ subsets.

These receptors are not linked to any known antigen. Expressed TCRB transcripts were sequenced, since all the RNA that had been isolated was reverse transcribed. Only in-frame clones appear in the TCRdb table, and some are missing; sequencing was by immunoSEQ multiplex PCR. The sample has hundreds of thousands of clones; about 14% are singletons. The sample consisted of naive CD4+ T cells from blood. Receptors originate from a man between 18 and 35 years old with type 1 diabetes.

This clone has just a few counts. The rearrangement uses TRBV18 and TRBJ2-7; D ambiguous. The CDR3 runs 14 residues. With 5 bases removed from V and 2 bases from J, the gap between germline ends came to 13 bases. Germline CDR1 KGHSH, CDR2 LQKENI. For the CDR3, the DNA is TGTGCCAGCTCAGTAAGCGCGGTTGCCTACGAGCAGTACTTC. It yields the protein CASSVSAVAYEQYF.

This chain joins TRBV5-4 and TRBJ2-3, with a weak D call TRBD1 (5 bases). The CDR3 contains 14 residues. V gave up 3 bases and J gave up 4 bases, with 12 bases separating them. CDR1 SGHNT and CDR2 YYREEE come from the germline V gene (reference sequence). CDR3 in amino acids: CASSSKTESDTQYF. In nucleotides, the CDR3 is TGTGCCAGCAGCTCCAAGACAGAATCAGATACGCAGTATTTT.

CDR3 sequence reads: CATRLQNYGYTF. The CDR3 DNA follows: TGTGCCACCCGACTGCAAAACTATGGCTACACCTTC. The chain is built from TRBV10-3 and TRBJ1-2; no clear D. The germline gives CDR1 ENHRY, CDR2 SYGVKD. Trimming took off 10 bases at V and 2 bases at J, with 11 bases between the two ends. This CDR3 has 12 residues.

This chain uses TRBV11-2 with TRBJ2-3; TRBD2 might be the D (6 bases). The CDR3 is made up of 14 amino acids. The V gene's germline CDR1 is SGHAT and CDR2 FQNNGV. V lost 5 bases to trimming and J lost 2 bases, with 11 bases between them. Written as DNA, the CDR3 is TGTGCCAGCAGCCCGGGAGAGCACACAGATACGCAGTATTTT. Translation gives CASSPGEHTDTQYF.

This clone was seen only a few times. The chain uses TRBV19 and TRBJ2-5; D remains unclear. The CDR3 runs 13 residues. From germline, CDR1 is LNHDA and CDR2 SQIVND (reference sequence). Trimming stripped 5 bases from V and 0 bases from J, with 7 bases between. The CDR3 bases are TGTGCCAGTAGTGGTTCGTACCAAGAGACCCAGTACTTC. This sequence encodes CASSGSYQETQYF.

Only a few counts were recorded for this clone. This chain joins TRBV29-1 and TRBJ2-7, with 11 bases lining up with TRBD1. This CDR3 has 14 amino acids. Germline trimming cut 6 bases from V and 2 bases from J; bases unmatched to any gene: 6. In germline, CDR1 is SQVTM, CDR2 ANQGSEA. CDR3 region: CSVRDRGVPYEQYF. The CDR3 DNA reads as TGCAGCGTCCGGGACAGGGGGGTGCCCTACGAGCAGTACTTC.

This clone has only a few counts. CDR3 in DNA: TGTGCCAGTAGTACTAGCGGGCCCCGCTCTGGGGCCAACGTCCTGACTTTC. Translating gives CASSTSGPRSGANVLTF. The V call is TRBV19, the J call TRBJ2-6; 8 positions match TRBD2. This CDR3 comprises 17 residues. V trimming: 4 bases; J trimming: 0 bases; junction bases outside the gene matches: 5. Germline CDR1 and CDR2: LNHDA and SQIVND (reference sequence).

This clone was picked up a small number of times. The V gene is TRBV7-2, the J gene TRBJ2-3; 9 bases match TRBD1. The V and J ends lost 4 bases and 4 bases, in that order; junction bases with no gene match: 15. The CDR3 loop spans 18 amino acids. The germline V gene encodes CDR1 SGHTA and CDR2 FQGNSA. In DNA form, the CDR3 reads TGTGCCAGCAGCTCCCGCCCCGGGACAGGGTTTTCGGCAGATACGCAGTATTTT. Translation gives CASSSRPGTGFSADTQYF.